Shown below are 27 T cell receptor beta chains from a single sample sequenced in a study of OX40 agonist ivuxolimab in advanced cancers. Repertoires were generated with immunoSEQ multiplex PCR, while TCRdb's copy carries only in-frame clones and drops some. The table lists approximately 70,000 clones, 82% of them singletons. Source: CD4+ or CD8+ T cells sorted from blood, taken in a trial of the OX40 agonist ivuxolimab. Receptors originate from an adult with an advanced solid tumor such as melanoma, head and neck, liver or kidney cancer.

This chain connects TRBV10-1 to TRBJ2-3, with 8 bases aligning to TRBD1. The ends lost 4 bases at V and 5 bases at J; junction bases unmatched: 5. The CDR3 runs 14 residues. Per the germline V gene, CDR1 is WNHNN and CDR2 is SYGVQD (reference sequence). CDR3 protein: CASSGGGQVDTQYF. The CDR3 bases are TGCGCCAGCAGTGGAGGGGGACAGGTAGATACGCAGTATTTT.

In DNA, the CDR3 is TGTGCCAGTAGTTTTTATCGGGACACTGAAGCTTTCTTT. It codes for CASSFYRDTEAFF. The V and J genes are TRBV19 and TRBJ1-1; D remains unclear. Per the germline V gene, CDR1 is LNHDA and CDR2 is SQIVND (reference sequence). This CDR3 has 13 amino acids. V lost 5 bases, J lost 3 bases, and 10 bases lay in between.

The chain is built from TRBV7-2 and TRBJ2-5; D is perhaps TRBD1 (6 bases). The CDR3 spans 14 residues. Germline V gene data show CDR1 as SGHTA and CDR2 as FQGNSA. V lost 1 base and J 5 bases, leaving 11 bases between the germline ends. CDR3 in amino acids: CASSLGGQGETQYF. CDR3 nucleotides: TGTGCCAGCAGCTTAGGGGGGCAGGGGGAGACCCAGTACTTC.

The genes are TRBV7-8 and TRBJ1-4, with TRBD1 as a possible D gene (5 bases). This CDR3 contains 17 residues. Germline-derived CDR1 and CDR2 are SGHVS and FQNEAQ. Between the trimmed V and J ends, which lost 2 bases and 0 bases, there was a span of 13 bases. CDR3 in DNA: TGTGCCAGCAGCTTATCCCGGGGGTGGGCAACTAATGAAAAACTGTTTTTT. Its protein is CASSLSRGWATNEKLFF.

The chain couples TRBV19 to TRBJ1-1; maybe TRBD1 (5 bases). The V and J ends lost 7 bases and 1 base respectively, with 10 bases between them. CDR3 length equals 13 residues. The germline V gene has CDR1 LNHDA and CDR2 SQIVND (reference sequence). CDR3 coding DNA: TGTGCCAGTATGGGGACCCCGAACACTGAAGCTTTCTTT. The encoded protein is CASMGTPNTEAFF.

This clone occurred a few times. The CDR3, as DNA: TGCGCCAGCAGCTTGCAAGGCAATGCGAACACCGGGGAGCTGTTTTTT. This gives the protein CASSLQGNANTGELFF. V gene TRBV5-1 combines with J gene TRBJ2-2; the D is unclear. V was clipped by 1 base and J by 0 bases, with 10 bases between them. Per germline, CDR1 SGHRS and CDR2 YFSETQ. The CDR3 is 16 amino acids.

The rearrangement uses TRBV5-6 and TRBJ1-6, with a weak D call TRBD1 (5 bases). CDR1 is SGHDT and CDR2 is YYEEEE in the germline V gene. The germline V and J ends were trimmed by 1 base and 8 bases, with 16 bases remaining between them. CDR3 length: 16 residues. This CDR3 is CASSLPGDGDHSPLHF. In nucleotides, the CDR3 is TGTGCCAGCAGCTTGCCGGGGGATGGTGATCATTCACCCCTCCACTTT.

The chain combines TRBV9 with TRBJ1-2, with TRBD1 matching 7 bases. The length of the CDR3 is 15 residues. Per germline, CDR1 SGDLS and CDR2 YYNGEE. V gave up 0 bases and J gave up 3 bases; unmatched junction bases: 5. CDR3: CASSVGQGGDYGYTF. Here the CDR3 DNA reads TGTGCCAGCAGCGTAGGACAGGGAGGAGACTATGGCTACACCTTC.

The V gene is TRBV7-3, the J gene TRBJ1-4; 7 nucleotides agree with TRBD1. J gave up 3 bases and V 5 bases, and 6 bases lay outside the gene matches. Germline V gives CDR1 SGHTA, CDR2 FQGTGA. This CDR3 contains 15 residues. The CDR3 DNA reads as TGTGCCAGCAGCCGCACAGGGGCGCCTAATGAAAAACTGTTTTTT. Translation: CASSRTGAPNEKLFF.

The gene calls are TRBV7-9 and TRBJ1-6; the match to TRBD1 covers 8 bases. V was clipped by 3 bases and J by 2 bases; unmatched bases: 3. CDR3 length: 16 amino acids. The germline CDR1 and CDR2 sequences are SEHNR and FQNEAQ (reference sequence). The chain's CDR3 is CASSLAGGAYNSPLHF. CDR3 coding DNA: TGTGCCAGCAGCTTGGCAGGGGGCGCCTATAATTCACCCCTCCACTTT.

This clone occurred a few times. The chain links TRBV27 to TRBJ2-2; TRBD2 agrees at 11 bases. The germline V gene encodes CDR1 MNHEY and CDR2 SMNVEV (reference sequence). Trimming took 7 bases from V and 5 from J; bases not matched to a gene: 6. This CDR3 comprises 15 residues. The CDR3 coding sequence is TGTGCCAGCACCGGGACTAGCGGTTATACCGGGGAGCTGTTTTTT. Translating it yields CASTGTSGYTGELFF.

V usage is TRBV11-2 and J usage is TRBJ1-4; a weak D match, TRBD1 (5 bases). This CDR3 contains 14 residues. Germline loops: CDR1 SGHAT, CDR2 FQNNGV. V lost 2 bases, J lost 8 bases, and 12 bases lay in between. The CDR3 DNA is TGTGCCAGCAGCTTAACGCGGGGGAGCGAAAAACTGTTTTTT. It yields the protein CASSLTRGSEKLFF.

This clone was detected only a few times. The chain carries TRBV20-1 and TRBJ2-7; 7 nucleotides align to TRBD1. Germline V gene data show CDR1 as DFQATT and CDR2 as SNEGSKA (reference sequence). This CDR3 is 9 amino acids long. The CDR3 DNA reads as TGCAGTGCGGGGACAGATAAACGGGTC. Translated, it gives CSAGTDKRV.

V and J are TRBV7-9 and TRBJ2-5; D is possibly TRBD2 (6 bases). Trimming removed 3 bases from V and 1 base from J, with 9 bases in between. The CDR3 covers 14 residues. The germline V gene has CDR1 SEHNR and CDR2 FQNEAQ (reference sequence). This CDR3 reads CASSFRDFQETQYF. CDR3 nucleotide sequence: TGTGCCAGCAGCTTCCGGGACTTCCAAGAGACCCAGTACTTC.

The rearrangement joins TRBV7-8 to TRBJ2-3; possible D gene TRBD1, 5 bases. The CDR3 contains 15 residues. V was clipped by 2 bases and J by 6 bases, with 15 bases between them. From germline, CDR1 is SGHVS and CDR2 FQNEAQ. CDR3: CASSLRQPRQDTQYF. The CDR3 DNA sequence: TGTGCCAGCAGCTTAAGACAGCCTAGGCAGGATACGCAGTATTTT.

This clone appeared a single time. CDR3 sequence: CASSEDGDNEQFF. The CDR3, as DNA: TGTGCCAGCAGTGAGGACGGCGACAATGAGCAGTTCTTC. The chain employs TRBV25-1 and TRBJ2-1; D remains unclear. The V gene lost 3 bases and the J gene lost 5 bases, with 8 bases spanning the gap. Germline V lookup: CDR1 MGHDK, CDR2 SYGVNS. The CDR3 covers 13 residues.

V and J are TRBV7-3 and TRBJ2-7; TRBD2 is a possible D gene (7 bases). V was clipped by 6 bases and J by 6 bases, with 12 bases between them. The germline CDR1 and CDR2 sequences are SGHTA and FQGTGA. This CDR3 is built from 12 residues. As DNA, the CDR3 is TGTGCCAGCAGTATTGGGGGGGCCGAGCAGTACTTC. Translating it yields CASSIGGAEQYF.

This chain links TRBV28 with TRBJ1-3, with 8 nucleotides matching TRBD1. The CDR3 has 16 amino acids. Germline CDR1 MDHEN, CDR2 SYDVKM. V lost 5 bases, J lost 3 bases, and 9 bases stayed unmatched. The CDR3 coding sequence is TGTGCCAGCAGTCAAAGGACAGGGAATATTGGAAACACCATATATTTT. Amino acid sequence: CASSQRTGNIGNTIYF.

CDR3 protein: CASSPPIWETLQETQYF. The CDR3 nucleotides are TGTGCCAGCTCACCACCGATTTGGGAAACCCTCCAAGAGACCCAGTACTTC. The chain links TRBV18 to TRBJ2-5; D call uncertain. Germline assignment: CDR1 KGHSH and CDR2 LQKENI. Trimming took 0 bases from V and 1 from J, leaving 15 bases between them. CDR3 size: 17 residues. Filled out from reference TRBV18 and TRBJ2-5, the complete variable domain reads NAGVMQNPRHLVRRRGQEARLRCSPMKGHSHVYWYRQLPEEGLKFMVYLQKENIIDESGMPKERFSAEFPKEGPSILRIQQVVRGDSAAYFCASSPPIWETLQETQYFGPGTRLLVL.

This chain uses TRBV11-2 with TRBJ2-2; D call uncertain. The CDR3 loop spans 16 amino acids. Germline-derived CDR1 and CDR2 are SGHAT and FQNNGV. V lost 2 bases, J lost 5 bases, and 15 bases lay in between. The CDR3 coding sequence is TGTGCCAGCAGCTTATGGAGTGGATCTGATACCGGGGAGCTGTTTTTT. Amino acids: CASSLWSGSDTGELFF.

This clone was detected only a few times. V and J are TRBV10-1 and TRBJ2-1; 7 bases line up with TRBD1. The CDR3 runs to 16 residues. V was pared by 7 bases and J by 2 bases, with 11 bases of the junction left unmatched. Germline CDR1 reads WNHNN; CDR2 reads SYGVQD (reference sequence). The CDR3 sequence is CASTLARGRAYNEQFF. Here the CDR3 DNA reads TGCGCCAGCACTTTAGCTAGGGGGCGAGCCTACAATGAGCAGTTCTTC.

This clone was seen just once. The chain carries TRBV19 and TRBJ1-5, with 8 bases identical to TRBD1. Germline CDR1 reads LNHDA; CDR2 reads SQIVND (reference sequence). CDR3 length: 16 residues. With 6 bases clipped from V and 6 bases from J, the junction kept 13 bases outside the gene matches. In DNA form, the CDR3 reads TGTGCCAGTAGGAACCCTCAGGGGGCGCGGGGTCAGCCCCAGCATTTT. Translating it yields CASRNPQGARGQPQHF.

This chain uses TRBV6-5 with TRBJ1-4; no clear D gene. Germline V gene lookup returns CDR1 MNHEY and CDR2 SVGAGI. The CDR3 is made up of 12 amino acids. V shed 4 bases and J shed 4 bases, with 4 bases lying between them. CDR3 DNA sequence: TGTGCCAGCAGTTTCCTTAATGAAAAACTGTTTTTT. It specifies CASSFLNEKLFF.

The chain uses TRBV5-5 and TRBJ2-3; possibly TRBD1 for D (6 bases). The CDR3 runs 16 residues. Trimming removed 0 bases from V and 4 bases from J, with 15 bases in between. Germline CDR1 and CDR2: SGHKS and YYEKEE (reference sequence). CDR3 nucleotides: TGTGCCAGCAGCTTGGATTGGGGGCTAGGAGCAGATACGCAGTATTTT. Translation: CASSLDWGLGADTQYF.

V and J are TRBV5-1 and TRBJ1-1, with TRBD1 as a possible D gene (6 bases). Trimming removed 7 bases at V and 5 bases at J, with 12 bases between. The germline gives CDR1 SGHRS, CDR2 YFSETQ. The CDR3 runs 12 residues. The CDR3 region is CASRYGQTEAFF. CDR3 nucleotide sequence: TGCGCCAGCCGCTACGGACAGACTGAAGCTTTCTTT.

The chain uses TRBV13 and TRBJ2-7; D is possibly TRBD2 (5 bases). The V end was cut by 0 bases, the J end by 4 bases, with 7 bases between. Germline lookup yields CDR1 PRHDT and CDR2 FYEKMQ (reference sequence). The CDR3 is 13 amino acids. The CDR3 bases are TGTGCCAGCAGCTTAGGTGGCGGGTACGAGCAGTACGTC. Translation gives CASSLGGGYEQYV.

The chain uses TRBV9 and TRBJ2-2, with a possible D match to TRBD1 (5 bases). The V gene lost 2 bases and the J gene lost 5 bases, with 10 bases spanning the gap. Germline CDR1 and CDR2: SGDLS and YYNGEE. The CDR3 runs to 14 residues. The CDR3 DNA reads as TGTGCCAGCAGCGTCCTTCAGGGTACCGGGGAGCTGTTTTTT. Its translation is CASSVLQGTGELFF. Filled out from reference TRBV9 and TRBJ2-2, the complete variable domain reads DSGVTQTPKHLITATGQRVTLRCSPRSGDLSVYWYQQSLDQGLQFLIQYYNGEERAKGNILERFSAQQFPDLHSELNLSSLELGDSALYFCASSVLQGTGELFFGEGSRLTVL.